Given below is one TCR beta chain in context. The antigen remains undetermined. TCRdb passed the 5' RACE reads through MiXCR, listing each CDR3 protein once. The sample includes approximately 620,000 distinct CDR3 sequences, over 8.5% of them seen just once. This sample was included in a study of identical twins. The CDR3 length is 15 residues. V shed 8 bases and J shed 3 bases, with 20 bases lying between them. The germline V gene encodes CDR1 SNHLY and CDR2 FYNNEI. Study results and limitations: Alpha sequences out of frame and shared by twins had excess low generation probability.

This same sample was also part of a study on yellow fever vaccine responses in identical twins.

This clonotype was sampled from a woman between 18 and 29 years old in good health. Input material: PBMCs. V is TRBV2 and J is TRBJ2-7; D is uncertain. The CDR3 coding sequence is TGTGCCAGCCAAAAAGGTCCAGCCAAAATCTACGAGCAGTACTTC. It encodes CASQKGPAKIYEQYF.